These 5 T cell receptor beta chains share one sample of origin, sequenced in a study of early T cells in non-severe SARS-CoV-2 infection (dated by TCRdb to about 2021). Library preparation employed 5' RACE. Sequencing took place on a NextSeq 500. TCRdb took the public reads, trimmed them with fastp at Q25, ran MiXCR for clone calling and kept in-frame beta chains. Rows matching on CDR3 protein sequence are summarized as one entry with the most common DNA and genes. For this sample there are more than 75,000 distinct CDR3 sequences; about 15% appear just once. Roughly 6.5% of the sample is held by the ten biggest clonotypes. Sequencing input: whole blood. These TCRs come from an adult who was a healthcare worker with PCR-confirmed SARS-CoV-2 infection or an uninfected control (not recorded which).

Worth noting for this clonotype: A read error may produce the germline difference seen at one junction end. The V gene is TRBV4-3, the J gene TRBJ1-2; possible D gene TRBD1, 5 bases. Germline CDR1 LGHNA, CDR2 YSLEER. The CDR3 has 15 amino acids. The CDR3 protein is CANSRMGEGNYGYTF. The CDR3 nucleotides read TGCGCCAACAGCCGCATGGGGGAGGGGAACTATGGCTACACCTTC.

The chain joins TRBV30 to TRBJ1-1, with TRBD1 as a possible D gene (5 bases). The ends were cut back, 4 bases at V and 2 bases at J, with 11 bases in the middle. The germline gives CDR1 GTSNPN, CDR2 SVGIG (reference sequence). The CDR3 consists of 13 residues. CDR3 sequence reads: CAWKTGGNTEAFF. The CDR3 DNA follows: TGTGCCTGGAAGACTGGGGGTAACACTGAAGCTTTCTTT.

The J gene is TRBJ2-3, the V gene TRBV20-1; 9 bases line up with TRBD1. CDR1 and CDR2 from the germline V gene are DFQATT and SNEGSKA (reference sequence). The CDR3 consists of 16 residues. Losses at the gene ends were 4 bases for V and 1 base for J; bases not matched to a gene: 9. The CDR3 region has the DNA TGCAGTGCTATTGGACTGACAGGGGGTGGCACAGATACGCAGTATTTT. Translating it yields CSAIGLTGGGTDTQYF.

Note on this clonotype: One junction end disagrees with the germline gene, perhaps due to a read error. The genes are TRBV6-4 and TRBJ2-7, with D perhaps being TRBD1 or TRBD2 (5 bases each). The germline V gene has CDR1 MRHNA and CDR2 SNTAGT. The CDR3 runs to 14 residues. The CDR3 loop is CASSAGSGPYEQYF. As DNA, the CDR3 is TGCGCCAGCAGTGCAGGCTCGGGGCCATACGAGCAGTACTTC.

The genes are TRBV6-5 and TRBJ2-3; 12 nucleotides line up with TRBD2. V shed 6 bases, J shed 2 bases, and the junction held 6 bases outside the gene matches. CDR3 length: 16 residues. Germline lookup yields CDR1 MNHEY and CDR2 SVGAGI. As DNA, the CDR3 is TGTGCCAGCAGCCTAGCGGGGGGGCCAAACACAGATACGCAGTATTTT. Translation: CASSLAGGPNTDTQYF.